This TCR beta chain was profiled in a study of T cells in Graves' hyperthyroidism and ophthalmopathy. Authors of the study amplified TCR beta CDR3 regions from RNA transcripts. The study used the HTBI primer set for a first-round RT-PCR of the TCR CDR3. TCRdb fed the multiplex PCR reads into MiXCR, producing one record per CDR3 protein. The table has hundreds of thousands of distinct CDR3 sequences, roughly 15% seen once. Study conclusions and caveats: Model-based prediction identified ophthalmopathy a median around 6.5 months prior to its onset.

This clonotype was seen ten or more times. Its matching antigen is unknown. Patients showing uncontrolled infection, other autoimmune disease, pregnancy or lactation were ineligible. The CDR3 is 13 residues long. V lost 0 bases to trimming and J lost 1 base, with 5 bases between them. The germline gives CDR1 SGHRS, CDR2 YFSETQ. Sequenced input: blood. This clonotype was obtained from a woman aged 55-69 years with Graves' ophthalmopathy. This chain connects TRBV5-1 to TRBJ2-7, with no clear D. CDR3 DNA sequence: TGCGCCAGCAGCTTGGGAGAGTCCTACGAGCAGTACTTC. Protein product: CASSLGESYEQYF.